The next 31 T cell receptor beta chains were all read from a single sample in a study of post-analysis software for immune sequencing data. Libraries were made from TCR beta cDNA, and they carried unique molecular identifiers. TCRdb re-called the PCR reads through MiXCR, storing one row per CDR3 protein. In the table there are some 260,000 distinct CDR3 sequences, 36% of which are singletons. The study's findings and limits: Relative to controls, patients had a few TRBV segments at higher frequency, with TRBV5-6, TRBV5-1 and TRBV20-1 among these.

Their antigen targets remain unknown. Material for sequencing was blood. The receptors shown here come from a girl aged 5-17 years with multiple sclerosis.

At least ten counts were recorded for this clonotype. V gene TRBV27 combines with J gene TRBJ2-1; D unclear. The CDR3 totals 14 residues. Trimming cost V 4 bases and J 4 bases, with 11 bases left between them. Germline V gene sequence: CDR1 MNHEY, CDR2 SMNVEV (reference sequence). The CDR3 loop reads CASSSPGRYNEQFF. In DNA form, the CDR3 reads TGTGCCAGCAGTTCTCCGGGCCGATACAATGAGCAGTTCTTC.

This clonotype was picked up many times. This chain uses TRBV5-1 with TRBJ2-1; 12 bases are shared with TRBD2. V was clipped by 4 bases and J by 8 bases; unmatched bases: 13. The CDR3 runs 17 residues. Germline values: CDR1 SGHRS, CDR2 YFSETQ. CDR3 DNA: TGCGCCAGCAGCCGCCCGAAACTAGCGGGGGGCGGGGATGAGCAGTTCTTC. Translated: CASSRPKLAGGGDEQFF. The entire variable domain, with the rest obtained from reference TRBV5-1 and TRBJ2-1, is as follows: KAGVTQTPRYLIKTRGQQVTLSCSPISGHRSVSWYQQTPGQGLQFLFEYFSETQRNKGNFPGRFSGRQFSNSRSEMNVSTLELGDSALYLCASSRPKLAGGGDEQFFGPGTRLTVL.

About this clonotype itself: It may be a read error: a sequence one base away is much more abundant. The chain carries TRBV5-1 and TRBJ2-6, with D possibly being TRBD1 or TRBD2 (5 bases each). Germline CDR1 is SGHRS and CDR2 is YFSETQ. The CDR3 is made up of 15 amino acids. The CDR3 protein is CAGSGQGTGANVLTF. CDR3 DNA sequence: TGCGCCGGCAGCGGCCAGGGTACTGGGGCCAACGTCCTGACTTTC.

This clonotype has more than one count but fewer than ten. The chain links TRBV3-1 to TRBJ1-2; the D is unclear. V lost 4 bases to trimming and J lost 8 bases, with 14 bases between them. CDR3 length equals 13 residues. Germline V gene lookup returns CDR1 LGHDT and CDR2 YNNKEL (reference sequence). The CDR3 DNA follows: TGTGCCAGCAGCCGGTTGAGCGGGAGCGGCTACACCTTC. It codes for CASSRLSGSGYTF.

This clonotype has at least ten counts. CDR3 nucleotides: TGCAGCGTTAGTCTTAAGGGGCGGGGTGAGCAGTTCTTC. It encodes CSVSLKGRGEQFF. The rearrangement joins TRBV29-1 to TRBJ2-1, with D tentatively TRBD2 (6 bases). The V end lost 5 bases, the J end lost 9 bases, and 17 bases lay between the germline ends. The length of the CDR3 is 13 residues. Germline CDR1 is SQVTM and CDR2 is ANQGSEA.

This clonotype showed up just once. A much larger clone sits a single nucleotide away, making a read error possible. The chain employs TRBV13 and TRBJ2-1, with 10 bases that match TRBD2. The CDR3 consists of 14 residues. CDR1 and CDR2 from the germline V gene are PRHDT and FYEKMQ (reference sequence). The CDR3 bases are TGTGCCAGCAGACAAGCGGGAGGGCGATGGGAGCAGGTCTTC. Protein product: CASRQAGGRWEQVF.

This clonotype was recorded at least ten times. This CDR3 is CSAEDRENQPQHF. CDR3 in DNA: TGCAGTGCTGAAGACAGAGAAAATCAGCCCCAGCATTTT. V and J are TRBV20-1 and TRBJ1-5; possible D gene TRBD1, 5 bases. The CDR3 totals 13 residues. Germline assignment: CDR1 DFQATT and CDR2 SNEGSKA (reference sequence). Deletions cut 5 bases from V and 4 bases from J, with 12 bases between.

Here the CDR3 reads CASSPGGSSSYEQYF. The CDR3 bases are TGTGCCAGCAGCCCAGGGGGGTCCAGCTCCTACGAGCAGTACTTC. The chain combines TRBV12-3 or TRBV12-4 with TRBJ2-7, with D perhaps TRBD1 (7 bases). V gave up 6 bases and J gave up 0 bases, with 15 bases separating them. The length of the CDR3 is 15 residues.

This clonotype was observed many times. The V gene is TRBV12-3 or TRBV12-4, the J gene TRBJ1-2; D is unresolved. The CDR3 runs 17 residues. V was shortened by 6 bases and J by 4 bases, with 24 bases between the two germline ends. The chain's CDR3 is CASRPGVKRTLSYGYTF. The CDR3 coding sequence is TGTGCCAGCAGGCCCGGGGTAAAGCGGACTCTTAGCTATGGCTACACCTTC.

A few counts support this clonotype. A much more abundant neighbour one base away suggests this may be a read error. The J gene is TRBJ1-2, the V gene TRBV20-1; D call uncertain. Germline assignment: CDR1 DFQATT and CDR2 SNEGSKA (reference sequence). There are 12 residues in the CDR3. As DNA, the CDR3 is TGCAGGGCTAGAGTATCATCTGGAGGCTACACCTTC. Amino acid sequence: CRARVSSGGYTF.

The V call is TRBV29-1, the J call TRBJ2-1; 10 positions match TRBD1. Germline V CDR1 and CDR2: SQVTM, ANQGSEA. The CDR3 has 16 residues. V gave up 7 bases and J gave up 6 bases; unmatched junction bases: 15. The CDR3 spells CSAETFGTGAGNEQFF. CDR3 nucleotide sequence: TGCAGCGCAGAGACGTTCGGGACAGGGGCCGGCAATGAGCAGTTCTTC.

This chain connects TRBV5-1 to TRBJ2-7; TRBD1 matches at 8 bases. The V segment lost 3 bases and the J segment 0 bases; nucleotides outside the gene matches: 5. The CDR3 covers 15 residues. CDR1 is SGHRS, CDR2 YFSETQ, per germline. CDR3 in amino acids: CASSSTGGSSYEQYF. The DNA of the CDR3 is TGCGCCAGCAGCTCCACAGGGGGTAGCTCCTACGAGCAGTACTTC.

The chain couples TRBV27 to TRBJ2-3, with TRBD2 as a possible D gene (7 bases). In germline, CDR1 is MNHEY, CDR2 SMNVEV (reference sequence). Trimming stripped 2 bases from V and 2 bases from J, with 14 bases between. The CDR3 sequence is 16 residues long. The CDR3 DNA sequence: TGTGCCAGCAGTTTAAAGTGGGGGGGCCTCACAGATACGCAGTATTTT. Translated, it gives CASSLKWGGLTDTQYF.

This clonotype was picked up many times. V usage is TRBV20-1 and J usage is TRBJ2-1, with TRBD2 matching over 12 bases. CDR1 and CDR2 from the germline V gene are DFQATT and SNEGSKA (reference sequence). This CDR3 region has 17 residues. V gave up 6 bases and J gave up 0 bases; unmatched junction bases: 9. The CDR3 sequence is CSAPTSGSHSSYNEQFF. The DNA of the CDR3 is TGCAGTGCCCCGACTAGCGGGAGTCATAGCTCCTACAATGAGCAGTTCTTC.

This clonotype was counted many times. The chain combines TRBV7-2 with TRBJ2-1; possibly TRBD2 for D (5 bases). The V end lost 0 bases, the J end lost 1 base, and 10 bases lay between the germline ends. The CDR3 length is 16 residues. Germline V gene data show CDR1 as SGHTA and CDR2 as FQGNSA. In DNA form, the CDR3 reads TGTGCCAGCAGCTTAGCTGGCAGCGGTTCCTACAATGAGCAGTTCTTC. Amino acids: CASSLAGSGSYNEQFF.

About this clonotype: At one boundary the junction diverges from the germline segment, which might be a read error. The chain couples TRBV7-9 to TRBJ2-5; D possibly corresponds to TRBD2 (5 bases). The V gene's germline CDR1 is SEHNR and CDR2 FQNEAQ (reference sequence). The CDR3 runs 16 residues. CDR3: CVSSTPRTQLGETQYF. DNA of the CDR3: TGTGTCAGCAGCACACCCCGGACTCAACTGGGAGAGACCCAGTACTTC.

The rearrangement links TRBV28 to TRBJ2-5; D unresolved. V lost 5 bases, J lost 4 bases, and 14 bases lay in between. The CDR3 has 14 residues. Germline CDR1 and CDR2: MDHEN and SYDVKM. As DNA, the CDR3 is TGTGCCAGCAGTCCCCCGGGCCCCCCAGAGACCCAGTACTTC. Amino acid sequence: CASSPPGPPETQYF.

This clonotype has just a few counts. This CDR3 reads CSAGDRVLTDTQYF. The CDR3 DNA reads as TGCAGTGCTGGCGACAGGGTACTCACAGATACGCAGTATTTT. The gene calls are TRBV20-1 and TRBJ2-3; TRBD1 matches at 7 bases. Germline assignment: CDR1 DFQATT and CDR2 SNEGSKA (reference sequence). The CDR3 covers 14 residues. J lost 2 bases, V lost 5 bases, and 7 bases had no gene match.

This clonotype was counted at least ten times. This chain connects TRBV28 to TRBJ1-5, with a weak D call TRBD1 (6 bases). V lost 8 bases and J 2 bases, leaving 13 bases between the germline ends. This CDR3 contains 14 residues. Germline loops: CDR1 MDHEN, CDR2 SYDVKM. Here the CDR3 reads CASFGQRGNQPQHF. In DNA, the CDR3 is TGTGCCAGCTTCGGACAGCGGGGCAATCAGCCCCAGCATTTT.

This clonotype has a count of ten or more. The rearrangement joins TRBV18 to TRBJ1-2; D not certain. Germline lookup yields CDR1 KGHSH and CDR2 LQKENI. V lost 2 bases and J lost 8, with 9 bases in between. The CDR3 spans 12 residues. The CDR3 reads CASSPSLQGYTF. The CDR3 DNA follows: TGTGCCAGCTCACCATCCCTCCAGGGCTACACCTTC.

Remarks on this clonotype: A much larger clone is a single base away; this may be a read error. J is TRBJ2-1 and V is TRBV10-3; no firm D call. CDR1 is ENHRY, CDR2 SYGVKD, per germline. The CDR3 has 14 amino acids. The CDR3 region is CTIRTPSSYNEQFF. The CDR3 DNA sequence: TGTACCATCAGGACGCCTAGCTCCTACAATGAGCAGTTCTTC.

The table lists this clonotype with many counts. The chain carries TRBV11-2 and TRBJ2-4; 8 positions match TRBD2. There are 16 residues in the CDR3. CDR1 SGHAT and CDR2 FQNNGV come from the germline V gene. Unmatched junction bases numbered 5, after V lost 0 bases and J lost 4 bases. CDR3 sequence (DNA): TGTGCCAGCAGCTTAGACGGGGGGGTCCCTAAAAACATTCAGTACTTC. It codes for CASSLDGGVPKNIQYF.

The chain employs TRBV3-1 and TRBJ2-7; TRBD2 aligns across 8 bases. The V and J ends lost 0 bases and 7 bases, in that order; junction bases with no gene match: 11. The germline gives CDR1 LGHDT, CDR2 YNNKEL (reference sequence). CDR3 size: 16 residues. CDR3 bases: TGTGCCAGCAGCCAAGATCCCAGCGGGAGATACAATGAGCAGTACTTC. Translation: CASSQDPSGRYNEQYF.

This clonotype appeared a few times. The V gene is TRBV4-1, the J gene TRBJ2-5; D could derive from TRBD1 or TRBD2 (6 bases each). Germline loops: CDR1 MGHRA, CDR2 YSYEKL. The ends were cut back, 7 bases at V and 5 bases at J, with 23 bases in the middle. The CDR3 extends over 16 amino acids. CDR3 region: CASNEEGGLTLETQYF. The CDR3 DNA is TGCGCCAGCAACGAAGAAGGGGGACTGACTTTGGAGACCCAGTACTTC.

This clonotype was counted a single time. J is TRBJ2-5 and V is TRBV5-4; 9 nucleotides line up with TRBD1. Trimming at V came to 4 bases and at J to 5 bases, leaving 12 bases not matched to a gene. CDR1 is SGHNT, CDR2 YYREEE, per germline (reference sequence). This CDR3 comprises 16 residues. CDR3 sequence reads: CASSPTGTGSTETQYF. The DNA of the CDR3 is TGTGCCAGCAGCCCAACCGGGACAGGGTCGACGGAGACCCAGTACTTC.

This clonotype was picked up many times. The CDR3 DNA reads TGTGCCAGCAGCCCCCGACTAGCGGGCACACAAGAGACCCAGTACTTC. Translation gives CASSPRLAGTQETQYF. This chain links TRBV9 with TRBJ2-5, with TRBD2 identical over 10 bases. V dropped 4 bases and J dropped 2; count of bases not matched to a gene: 8. Germline-derived CDR1 and CDR2 are SGDLS and YYNGEE. The CDR3 covers 16 residues.

This clonotype was detected a few times. This chain links TRBV25-1 with TRBJ1-3; D is ambiguous. The V gene lost 3 bases and the J gene lost 0 bases, with 6 bases spanning the gap. CDR1 and CDR2 from the germline V gene are MGHDK and SYGVNS. The CDR3 has 14 amino acids. CDR3 nucleotides: TGTGCCAGCAGTGAGTGGCCCTCTGGAAACACCATATATTTT. Protein: CASSEWPSGNTIYF.

This clonotype came up many times. The chain links TRBV3-1 to TRBJ2-3; 10 bases match TRBD2. Unmatched junction bases numbered 8, after V lost 1 base and J lost 4 bases. The V gene's germline CDR1 is LGHDT and CDR2 YNNKEL (reference sequence). The CDR3 has 17 residues. The CDR3 loop is CASSQGRLAGVADTQYF. The CDR3 coding sequence is TGTGCCAGCAGCCAAGGGAGGCTAGCGGGAGTTGCAGATACGCAGTATTTT.

CDR3 residues: CASSPKRGGSYNEQFF. CDR3 nucleotides: TGTGCCAGCAGCCCGAAGAGGGGCGGCTCCTACAATGAGCAGTTCTTC. The rearrangement links TRBV7-7 to TRBJ2-1, with D perhaps given as TRBD1 or TRBD2 (5 bases each). The CDR3 has 16 residues. V was pared by 5 bases and J by 0 bases, with 14 bases between. Germline values: CDR1 SSHAT, CDR2 FNYEAQ (reference sequence).

Concerning this clonotype: This may come from a read error, since a much larger clone is one base off. It is likely a read error, because the conserved phenylalanine at the end of the CDR3 is missing. The genes are TRBV12-3 or TRBV12-4 and TRBJ2-3; 7 bases fit TRBD2. The CDR3 loop spans 14 amino acids. V lost 7 bases, J lost 6 bases, and 10 bases stayed unmatched. DNA for the CDR3: TGTGCCAGCACCAACCTCGGGGGGTCGGATACGCAGTATTTG. Protein product: CASTNLGGSDTQYL.

The V and J genes are TRBV14 and TRBJ2-1; 13 bases match TRBD2. The J call may be wrong; the DNA end is better matched by TRBJ2-7. Germline CDR1 SGHDN, CDR2 FVKESK. The CDR3 consists of 19 residues. The CDR3 DNA sequence: TGTGCCAGCAGCCAAGGGGGACTAGCGGGGAAACTAGGCCCCAATGAGCAGTACTTC. This translates into CASSQGGLAGKLGPNEQYF.